The source of this T cell receptor (beta chain) is a study of T-cell memory formation after mild COVID-19. TCRdb analysed the 5' RACE reads with MiXCR anew, one entry per CDR3 protein. This table holds roughly 170,000 distinct CDR3 sequences, 20% to 25% found once. The CDR3 spans 13 residues. Trimming cost V 3 bases and J 6 bases, with 10 bases left between them. Germline lookup yields CDR1 LNHDA and CDR2 SQIVND (reference sequence). Sequencing input: PBMCs or a T cell subset sorted from them (not recorded which). This sequence joins TRBV19 and TRBJ2-3; no reliable D call. The receptor comes from an adult woman who had mild COVID-19 (a few samples of this study predate the infection). Cell type and time point are not known. Here the CDR3 reads CASSIRLGDTQYF. The CDR3 DNA reads TGTGCCAGTAGTATCCGGTTGGGGGATACGCAGTATTTT. The full variable domain, its missing parts supplied by reference TRBV19 and TRBJ2-3, is DGGITQSPKYLFRKEGQNVTLSCEQNLNHDAMYWYRQDPGQGLRLIYYSQIVNDFQKGDIAEGYSVSREKKESFPLTVTSAQKNPTAFYLCASSIRLGDTQYFGPGTRLTVL.